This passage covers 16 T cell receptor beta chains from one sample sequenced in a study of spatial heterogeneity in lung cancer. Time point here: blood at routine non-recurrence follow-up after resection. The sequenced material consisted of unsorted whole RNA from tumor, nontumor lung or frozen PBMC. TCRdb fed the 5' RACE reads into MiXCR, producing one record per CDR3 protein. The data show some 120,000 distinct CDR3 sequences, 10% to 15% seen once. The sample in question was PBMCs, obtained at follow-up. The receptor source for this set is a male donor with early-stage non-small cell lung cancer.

CDR3: CASSYQQNTEAFF. In DNA, the CDR3 is TGTGCCAGCAGTTACCAGCAGAACACTGAAGCTTTCTTT. The chain joins TRBV6-5 to TRBJ1-1; no clear D. The V gene's germline CDR1 is MNHEY and CDR2 SVGAGI. V was trimmed by 2 bases and J by 1 base, leaving 5 bases between them. The CDR3 is 13 amino acids.

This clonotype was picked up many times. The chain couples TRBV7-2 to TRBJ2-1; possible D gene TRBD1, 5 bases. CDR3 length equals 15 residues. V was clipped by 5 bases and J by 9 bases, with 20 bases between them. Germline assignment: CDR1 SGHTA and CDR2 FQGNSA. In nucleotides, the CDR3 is TGTGCCAGCAGCCCGGCAGGGCAGGGTATTGGTGAGCAGTTCTTC. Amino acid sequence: CASSPAGQGIGEQFF.

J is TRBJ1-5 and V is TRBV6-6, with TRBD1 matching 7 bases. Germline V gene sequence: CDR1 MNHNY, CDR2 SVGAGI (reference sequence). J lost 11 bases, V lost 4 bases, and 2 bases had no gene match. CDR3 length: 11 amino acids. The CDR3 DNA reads TGTGCCAGCAGTTCAGACAGGGCCCAGCATTTT. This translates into CASSSDRAQHF.

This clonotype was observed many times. The CDR3 reads CASSHDRQGYQPQHF. CDR3 DNA sequence: TGCGCCAGCAGCCACGACCGACAGGGTTATCAGCCCCAGCATTTT. The chain combines TRBV4-1 with TRBJ1-5; 7 bases match TRBD1. The V segment lost 3 bases and the J segment 5 bases; nucleotides outside the gene matches: 7. This CDR3 spans 15 amino acids. CDR1 and CDR2 from the germline V gene are MGHRA and YSYEKL.

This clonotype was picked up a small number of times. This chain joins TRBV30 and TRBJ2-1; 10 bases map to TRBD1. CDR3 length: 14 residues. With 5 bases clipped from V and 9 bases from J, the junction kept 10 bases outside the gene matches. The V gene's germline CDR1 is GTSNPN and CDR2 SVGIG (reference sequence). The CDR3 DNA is TGTGCCTGGCGTAGACAGGGGGCATGGGGTGAGCAGTTCTTC. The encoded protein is CAWRRQGAWGEQFF.

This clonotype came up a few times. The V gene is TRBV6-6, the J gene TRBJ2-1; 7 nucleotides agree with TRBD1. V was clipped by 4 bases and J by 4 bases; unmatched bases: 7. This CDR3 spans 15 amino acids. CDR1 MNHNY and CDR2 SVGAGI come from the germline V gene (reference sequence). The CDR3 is CASSFDRVRYNEQFF. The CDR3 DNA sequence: TGTGCCAGCAGTTTTGACAGGGTTAGGTACAATGAGCAGTTCTTC.

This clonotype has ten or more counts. CDR3 residues: CASSAQAGTYNEQFF. The CDR3 nucleotides read TGTGCCAGTAGTGCTCAAGCGGGGACCTACAATGAGCAGTTCTTC. The rearrangement uses TRBV19 and TRBJ2-1; 7 bases match TRBD2. V dropped 5 bases and J dropped 2; count of bases not matched to a gene: 6. This CDR3 region has 15 residues. Germline V gene lookup returns CDR1 LNHDA and CDR2 SQIVND (reference sequence).

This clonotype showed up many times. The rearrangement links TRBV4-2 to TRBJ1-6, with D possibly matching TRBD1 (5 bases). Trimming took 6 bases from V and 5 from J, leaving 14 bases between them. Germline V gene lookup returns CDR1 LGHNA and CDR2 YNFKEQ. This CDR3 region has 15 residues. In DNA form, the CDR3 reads TGTGCCAGCAGGAATCTTGACAGAGATAATTCACCCCTCCACTTT. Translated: CASRNLDRDNSPLHF.

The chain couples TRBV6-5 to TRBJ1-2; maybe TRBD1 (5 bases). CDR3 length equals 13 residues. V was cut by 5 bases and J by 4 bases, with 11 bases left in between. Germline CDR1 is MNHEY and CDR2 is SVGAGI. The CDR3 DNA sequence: TGTGCCAGCAGTGACGGGACTACCTATGGCTACACCTTC. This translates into CASSDGTTYGYTF.

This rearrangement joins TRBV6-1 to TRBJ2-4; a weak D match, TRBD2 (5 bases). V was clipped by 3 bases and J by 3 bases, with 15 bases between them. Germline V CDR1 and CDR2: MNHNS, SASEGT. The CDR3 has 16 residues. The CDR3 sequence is CASSEARLTGKNIQYF. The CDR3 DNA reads TGTGCCAGCAGTGAGGCCAGACTAACTGGCAAAAACATTCAGTACTTC.

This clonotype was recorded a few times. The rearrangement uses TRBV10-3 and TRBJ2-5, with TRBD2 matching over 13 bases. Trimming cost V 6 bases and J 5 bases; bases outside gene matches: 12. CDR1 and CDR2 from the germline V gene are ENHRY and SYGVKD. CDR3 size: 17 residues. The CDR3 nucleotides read TGTGCCATCAGAGAAGGAAGGACTAGCGGGGGTTACGAGACCCAGTACTTC. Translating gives CAIREGRTSGGYETQYF.

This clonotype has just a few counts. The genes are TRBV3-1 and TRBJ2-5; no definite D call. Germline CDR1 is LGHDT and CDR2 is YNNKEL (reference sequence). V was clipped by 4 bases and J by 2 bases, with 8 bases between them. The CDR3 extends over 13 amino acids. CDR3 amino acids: CASSPTRQETQYF. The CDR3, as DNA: TGTGCCAGCAGCCCCACGAGGCAAGAGACCCAGTACTTC.

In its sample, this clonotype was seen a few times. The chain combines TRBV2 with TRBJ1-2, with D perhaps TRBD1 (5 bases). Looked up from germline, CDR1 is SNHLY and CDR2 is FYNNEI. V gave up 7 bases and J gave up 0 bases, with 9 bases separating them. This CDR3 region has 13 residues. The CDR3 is CASKWGANYGYTF. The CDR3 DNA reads TGTGCCAGCAAATGGGGGGCTAACTATGGCTACACCTTC. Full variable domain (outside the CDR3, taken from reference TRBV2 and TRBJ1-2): EPEVTQTPSHQVTQMGQEVILRCVPISNHLYFYWYRQILGQKVEFLVSFYNNEISEKSEIFDDQFSVERPDGSNFTLKIRSTKLEDSAMYFCASKWGANYGYTFGSGTRLTVV.

CDR3 in amino acids: CSGGDQKQPTNEKLFF. CDR3 sequence (DNA): TGCAGTGGGGGGGACCAAAAACAGCCGACTAATGAAAAACTGTTTTTT. The rearrangement joins TRBV20-1 to TRBJ1-4, with D perhaps TRBD1 (5 bases). The CDR3 spans 16 residues. V gave up 7 bases and J gave up 2 bases, with 20 bases separating them. The V gene's germline CDR1 is DFQATT and CDR2 SNEGSKA (reference sequence).

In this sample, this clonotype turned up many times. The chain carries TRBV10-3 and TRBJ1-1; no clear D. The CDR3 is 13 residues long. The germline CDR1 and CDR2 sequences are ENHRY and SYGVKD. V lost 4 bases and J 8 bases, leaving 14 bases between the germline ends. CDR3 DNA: TGTGCCATCAGTGGCACAGCCCCCGGAGAAGCTTTCTTT. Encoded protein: CAISGTAPGEAFF.

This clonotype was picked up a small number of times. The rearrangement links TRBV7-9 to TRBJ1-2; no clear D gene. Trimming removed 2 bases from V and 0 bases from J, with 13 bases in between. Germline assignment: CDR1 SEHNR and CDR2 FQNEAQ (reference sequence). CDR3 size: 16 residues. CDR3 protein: CASSLIARPANYGYTF. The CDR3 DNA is TGTGCCAGCAGCTTAATAGCGAGGCCCGCTAACTATGGCTACACCTTC.